This T cell receptor (beta chain) was obtained from a study of shared clonotypes between healthy human individuals. Study-level points and caveats: Several donors had about 5% of their naive CD4 clonotypes in common.

Naive CD8 cells comprised CD45RO-negative, CCR7-positively selected cells, excluding terminally differentiated effector memory CD45RA+ cells. The donor cohort consisted entirely of Caucasian adults residing in Nashville, Tennessee. Remarks on this clone: Its antigen is unidentified.

The CDR3 runs to 15 residues. The V gene lost 3 bases and the J gene lost 2 bases, with 14 bases spanning the gap. Germline V gene lookup returns CDR1 SGDLS and CDR2 YYNGEE. Produced via immunoSEQ multiplex PCR; TCRdb's table is partial and in-frame only. The sample records some 2,000,000 clones, just under 95% being singletons. This clonotype was sampled from a man younger than 35 in good health. The chain couples TRBV9 to TRBJ1-2; D might be TRBD1 (6 bases). Sequences were obtained from naive CD8+ T cells sorted from blood. The CDR3 nucleotides are TGTGCCAGCAGCGCCTTGACAGGCAAGAACTATGGCTACACCTTC. It is translated as CASSALTGKNYGYTF. Filled out from reference TRBV9 and TRBJ1-2, the complete variable domain reads DSGVTQTPKHLITATGQRVTLRCSPRSGDLSVYWYQQSLDQGLQFLIQYYNGEERAKGNILERFSAQQFPDLHSELNLSSLELGDSALYFCASSALTGKNYGYTFGSGTRLTVV.